These 19 T cell receptor beta chains were sequenced from one sample in a study of CD8+ T cells in alopecia areata. Treatment: oral pan-JAK inhibitor, 5-10 mg twice daily. Extraction and reverse transcription of RNA yielded cDNA as the sequencing template. The data were produced by immunoSEQ multiplex PCR, yet TCRdb's version contains in-frame clones alone and is incomplete. This sample has 180,000 or so clones, with 40% to 65% found just once. Material: CD8+ T cells sorted from blood, obtained around week 53, from a patient treated with tofacitinib. The receptors stem from a human donor with alopecia areata.

This clone was counted only a few times. The rearrangement links TRBV5-6 to TRBJ2-7, with 7 bases that match TRBD2. V lost 1 base to trimming and J lost 2 bases; unmatched junction nucleotides: 3. CDR1 and CDR2 from the germline V gene are SGHDT and YYEEEE. This CDR3 has 14 amino acids. In DNA form, the CDR3 reads TGTGCCAGCAGCTTGAGCGGGGTCGCCTACGAGCAGTACTTC. Its translation: CASSLSGVAYEQYF.

This chain joins TRBV6-4 and TRBJ1-2; no clear D. Per germline, CDR1 MRHNA and CDR2 SNTAGT. Trimming cost V 5 bases and J 4 bases, with 17 bases left between them. This CDR3 spans 15 amino acids. The CDR3 bases are TGTGCCAGCAGTCCCTCTTATGACGCTACCTATGGCTACACCTTC. Protein product: CASSPSYDATYGYTF.

The genes are TRBV30 and TRBJ2-3; 8 bases fit TRBD2. The V and J ends lost 2 bases and 2 bases, in that order; junction bases with no gene match: 6. Germline lookup yields CDR1 GTSNPN and CDR2 SVGIG (reference sequence). This CDR3 is built from 15 residues. The CDR3 coding sequence is TGTGCCTGGAGTTTAGGACTAGCCGTCACAGATACGCAGTATTTT. It specifies CAWSLGLAVTDTQYF. Full variable domain (remainder filled in from reference TRBV30 and TRBJ2-3): SQTIHQWPATLVQPVGSPLSLECTVEGTSNPNLYWYRQAAGRGLQLLFYSVGIGQISSEVPQNLSASRPQDRQFILSSKKLLLSDSGFYLCAWSLGLAVTDTQYFGPGTRLTVL.

The J gene is TRBJ2-7, the V gene TRBV29-1; D unclear. The CDR3 runs to 12 residues. The V gene's germline CDR1 is SQVTM and CDR2 ANQGSEA. The germline V and J ends were trimmed by 0 bases and 2 bases, with 5 bases remaining between them. In nucleotides, the CDR3 is TGCAGCGTTGAAGACCCTCCCTACGAGCAGTACTTC. Protein product: CSVEDPPYEQYF.

This rearrangement joins TRBV18 to TRBJ1-5; 9 bases are shared with TRBD1. CDR1 and CDR2 (germline): KGHSH, LQKENI. V lost 3 bases and J lost 0; bases outside the gene matches: 12. CDR3 length: 19 amino acids. Here the CDR3 DNA reads TGTGCCAGCTCACCGAGGACAGGGGATCCCCTCTATAGCAATCAGCCCCAGCATTTT. Residues: CASSPRTGDPLYSNQPQHF.

This clone was seen ten or more times. The V gene is TRBV29-1, the J gene TRBJ2-5, with 12 bases matching TRBD2. From germline, CDR1 is SQVTM and CDR2 ANQGSEA. Unmatched junction bases numbered 6, after V lost 2 bases and J lost 2 bases. The CDR3 runs to 16 residues. The CDR3 DNA reads as TGCAGCGTTGAAATACTAGCGGGGGGATCTCAAGAGACCCAGTACTTC. This translates into CSVEILAGGSQETQYF.

This clone was counted once. The CDR3 coding sequence is TGTGCCACCAGTCGGACAGGAGAGATTTATGGCTACACCTTC. Translating it yields CATSRTGEIYGYTF. V and J are TRBV15 and TRBJ1-2; 7 bases agree with TRBD1. Germline V gives CDR1 LNHNV, CDR2 YYDKDF (reference sequence). The CDR3 has 14 amino acids. Unmatched junction bases numbered 9, after V lost 6 bases and J lost 5 bases.

This clone was detected a few times. The rearrangement joins TRBV27 to TRBJ1-5; D is possibly TRBD1 (5 bases). The CDR3 runs to 16 residues. CDR1 MNHEY and CDR2 SMNVEV come from the germline V gene (reference sequence). Trimming took 2 bases from V and 5 from J, leaving 16 bases between them. The CDR3 sequence is CASSLLGGGIHQPQHF. The CDR3 nucleotides are TGTGCCAGCAGTTTACTAGGTGGGGGTATCCATCAGCCCCAGCATTTT.

This clone was counted a few times. This chain uses TRBV4-1 with TRBJ2-1; tentatively, D is TRBD1 (5 bases). Germline V gives CDR1 MGHRA, CDR2 YSYEKL. V lost 1 base and J lost 10, with 11 bases in between. The CDR3 extends over 13 amino acids. This chain's CDR3 is CASSQVRDEEQFF. The CDR3 DNA follows: TGCGCCAGCAGCCAAGTCAGGGATGAGGAGCAGTTCTTC.

This clone was seen a handful of times. The gene calls are TRBV29-1 and TRBJ1-2; possible D gene TRBD1, 6 bases. V lost 4 bases, J lost 7 bases, and 10 bases lay in between. Germline CDR1 and CDR2: SQVTM and ANQGSEA. CDR3 length: 11 amino acids. The CDR3 loop is CSVAQGFGYTF. The CDR3 coding sequence is TGCAGCGTTGCACAGGGATTTGGCTACACCTTC.

The chain is built from TRBV7-8 and TRBJ1-1; tentative D call: TRBD1 (5 bases). The germline CDR1 and CDR2 sequences are SGHVS and FQNEAQ. The CDR3 covers 14 residues. V was cut by 3 bases and J by 5 bases, with 13 bases left in between. CDR3 protein: CASSFVEGRTEAFF. As DNA, the CDR3 is TGTGCCAGCAGCTTTGTCGAGGGGAGAACTGAAGCTTTCTTT.

This rearrangement joins TRBV6-5 to TRBJ2-7, with D possibly TRBD2 on 6 matching bases. The ends were cut back, 3 bases at V and 5 bases at J, with 14 bases in the middle. The germline V gene has CDR1 MNHEY and CDR2 SVGAGI. The CDR3 extends over 14 amino acids. CDR3 DNA sequence: TGTGCCAGCAGTTATTCGGCAGGGACTGACGAGCAGTACTTC. Residues: CASSYSAGTDEQYF.

V usage is TRBV5-4 and J usage is TRBJ2-5, with D possibly TRBD2 on 7 matching bases. The V and J ends lost 7 bases and 1 base respectively, with 14 bases between them. The germline CDR1 and CDR2 sequences are SGHNT and YYREEE (reference sequence). The CDR3 covers 14 residues. The DNA of the CDR3 is TGTGCCAGCTTAGACGGGGGGCCCCAAGAGACCCAGTACTTC. As protein: CASLDGGPQETQYF.

This chain connects TRBV7-9 to TRBJ2-7, with D unclear. This CDR3 is built from 14 residues. CDR1 and CDR2 (germline): SEHNR, FQNEAQ (reference sequence). Between the trimmed V and J ends, which lost 7 bases and 0 bases, there was a span of 13 bases. The CDR3 bases are TGTGCCAGCACCCCTTACCAAAGCTCCTACGAGCAGTACTTC. It yields the protein CASTPYQSSYEQYF.

The J gene is TRBJ2-2, the V gene TRBV6-5; unclear D gene. V gave up 6 bases and J gave up 5 bases, with 7 bases separating them. This CDR3 region has 12 residues. Germline V gene lookup returns CDR1 MNHEY and CDR2 SVGAGI. The CDR3 loop is CASRFLTGELFF. DNA of the CDR3: TGTGCCAGCAGGTTTTTAACCGGGGAGCTGTTTTTT.

V is TRBV9 and J is TRBJ2-5; no firm D call. The CDR3 consists of 13 residues. V lost 0 bases, J lost 5 bases, and 8 bases lay in between. Germline lookup yields CDR1 SGDLS and CDR2 YYNGEE. The CDR3 DNA is TGTGCCAGCAGCGTAGGTCGAGTGGAGACCCAGTACTTC. It yields the protein CASSVGRVETQYF.

This rearrangement joins TRBV7-9 to TRBJ1-2, with D maybe TRBD1 (6 bases). This CDR3 has 14 residues. V was shortened by 6 bases and J by 4 bases, with 15 bases between the two germline ends. Germline CDR1 reads SEHNR; CDR2 reads FQNEAQ (reference sequence). CDR3 sequence reads: CASSTSGGLYGYTF. In DNA, the CDR3 is TGTGCCAGCAGTACTTCTGGGGGGCTCTATGGCTACACCTTC.

As regards this clone: The sample has other DNA sequences that encode this CDR3 too. V usage is TRBV27 and J usage is TRBJ1-5; unclear D gene. The germline CDR1 and CDR2 sequences are MNHEY and SMNVEV (reference sequence). The CDR3 loop spans 14 amino acids. V was trimmed by 6 bases and J by 0 bases, leaving 9 bases between them. In DNA form, the CDR3 reads TGTGCCAGCAGCCTACGGGATAGCAATCAGCCCCAGCATTTT. It yields the protein CASSLRDSNQPQHF.

As DNA, the CDR3 is TGTGCCATCAGTGAGTCTTCGGGCGGGGACTCCTCTTACGAGCAGTACTTC. It yields the protein CAISESSGGDSSYEQYF. The chain combines TRBV10-3 with TRBJ2-7; D might be TRBD2 (6 bases). CDR1 is ENHRY, CDR2 SYGVKD, per germline. This CDR3 contains 17 residues. V lost 0 bases and J lost 4, with 19 bases in between.